These T cell receptor beta chains were read from a single sample in a study of T cells after yellow fever vaccination. A single record per CDR3 protein comes from TCRdb applying MiXCR to the 5' RACE reads. The sample has 250,000 to 400,000 distinct CDR3 sequences; approximately 4.5% are singletons. This specimen consisted of PBMCs, obtained 15 days after the yellow fever booster vaccination. Receptor source: a man in his late teens or twenties who received the YFV17D yellow fever vaccine. The CDR3 runs from the conserved cysteine through the conserved F or W. D genes are given only for firm matches. A row's size may be missing; if present it is once, few, many or a size class.

>many|TRBD1|TRBV5-6|TRBJ2-4
TGTGCCAGCAGCCGTCGGACAGGGGCGGAAAACATTCAGTACTTC
CASSRRTGAENIQYF
>many|NA|TRBV4-3|TRBJ1-1
TGCGCCAGCAGCCAAGATCGCGGGGCAGGGACTGAAGCTTTCTTT
CASSQDRGAGTEAFF
>many|NA|TRBV10-3|TRBJ2-7
TGTGCCATCAGTGAAGATTTGGGGTTAGGGGCAGGGGACTCCTACGAGCAGTACTTC
CAISEDLGLGAGDSYEQYF
>many|TRBD1|TRBV19|TRBJ2-7
TGTGCCAGTAGTATCGGGACAGCCTTCTCCTACGAGCAGTACTTC
CASSIGTAFSYEQYF
>NA|TRBD1|TRBV5-1|TRBJ2-5
TGCGCCAGCAGCTTGTCGGGGACAGGGACTGGGGAGACCCAGTACTTC
CASSLSGTGTGETQYF
>few|NA|TRBV6-6|TRBJ1-4
TGTGCCAGCAGCCGGGCCCCCGGGGCTGCAACTAATGAAAAACTGTTTTTT
CASSRAPGAATNEKLFF
>many|TRBD2|TRBV27|TRBJ2-1
TGTGCCAGCAGGAATCTAGCGGGCCTCTACAATGAGCAGTTCTTC
CASRNLAGLYNEQFF
>many|NA|TRBV19|TRBJ2-1
TGTGCCAGTAGTGTCGGGACACTACTTACGCAGTTCTTC
CASSVGTLLTQFF
>few|NA|TRBV30|TRBJ1-2
TGTGCCTGGAGTCCCTCGGGGCGGGGTGGCTACACCTTC
CAWSPSGRGGYTF
>few|NA|TRBV5-1|TRBJ2-2
TGCGCCAGCAGCTTCCAGGAGGGTGAGACCGGGGAGCTGTTTTTT
CASSFQEGETGELFF
>NA|NA|TRBV4-3|TRBJ1-2
TGCGCCAGCAGCCATGCGACCGGGGGGGGAGCTAACTATGGCTACACCTTC
CASSHATGGGANYGYTF
>many|NA|TRBV10-3|TRBJ1-1
TGTGCCATCAGTGAATGGGCAAGGGGGTTAGCTTTCTTT
CAISEWARGLAFF
>NA|NA|TRBV5-6|TRBJ1-2
TGTGCCAGCAGGGGGATCGACTATGGCTACACCTTC
CASRGIDYGYTF
>many|NA|TRBV7-3|TRBJ2-5
TGTGCCAGCCCCCAAGGGCATTTACAAGAGACCCAGTACTTC
CASPQGHLQETQYF
>many|NA|TRBV5-1|TRBJ2-5
TGCGCCAGCAGCTTGATGCCGGAGACCCAGTACTTC
CASSLMPETQYF
>NA|TRBD1|TRBV7-8|TRBJ1-6
TGTGCCAGCAGCCCGACCGGACAGGGGAATTCACCCCTCCACTTT
CASSPTGQGNSPLHF
>few|NA|TRBV7-9|TRBJ2-3
TGTGCCAGCAGCCCCAATTGGGGGGACACAGATACGCAGTATTTT
CASSPNWGDTDTQYF
>many|TRBD2|TRBV20-1|TRBJ2-3
TGCAGTGCTTTCCCCTCAGCGGGGGTTGGAGATACGCAGTATTTT
CSAFPSAGVGDTQYF
>many|TRBD1|TRBV5-8|TRBJ2-7
TGTGCCAGCAGGCAGGGGGACCTAAATCGTTTAGCCTACGAGCAGTACTTC
CASRQGDLNRLAYEQYF
>NA|TRBD1|TRBV6-5|TRBJ2-1
TGTGCCAGCAGTTACTCTGCCGGGACAGGGTTGTTCTTC
CASSYSAGTGLFF
>many|TRBD2|TRBV12-3/TRBV12-4|TRBJ2-1
TGTGCCAGCAGGCCGGGACTAGCCGCCAATGAGCAGTTCTTC
CASRPGLAANEQFF
>many|NA|TRBV4-2|TRBJ1-2
TGTGCCAGCAGCCAAGAGGTCCTTGGGGGCTACACCTTC
CASSQEVLGGYTF